This TCR beta chain was sequenced during a study of CD8 T cells in ankylosing spondylitis. Study results and caveats: Disease-linked clones proved CD8+ and comparatively uncommon in peripheral blood.

As for this clonotype: What it binds is unknown.

The CDR3 totals 17 residues. V lost 1 base, J lost 0 bases, and 13 bases lay in between. Germline V gene sequence: CDR1 SNHLY, CDR2 FYNNEI. TCRdb recomputed calls from the 5' RACE reads with MiXCR, one row per CDR3 protein. Counted here are approximately 150,000 distinct CDR3 sequences, roughly 30% occurring once; the ten biggest clones make up around 6.2%. This sequence originates from a male donor with ankylosing spondylitis. The sample consisted of synovial fluid, either unsorted or a sorted T cell fraction (not recorded which). The gene calls are TRBV2 and TRBJ2-1; D uncertain. The CDR3 DNA reads TGTGCCAGCAGTGAAGGGTGGCCCCGGAGCTCCTACAATGAGCAGTTCTTC. Residues: CASSEGWPRSSYNEQFF.